This TCR beta chain comes out of a study of CD8 T cells in Susac syndrome. The CDR3 runs to 14 residues. Germline V lookup: CDR1 DFQATT, CDR2 SNEGSKA (reference sequence). V was clipped by 0 bases and J by 2 bases, with 8 bases between them. Reverse transcription used roughly 0.45 to 1 ug RNA and random hexamers. Coverage of TCR beta CDR3 amplification by immunoSEQ multiplex PCR extended to 54 Vbeta and 13 Jbeta. One entry per CDR3 protein results from TCRdb running MiXCR on the immunoSEQ multiplex PCR reads. The data hold 120,000 or so distinct CDR3 sequences, with about 95% observed a single time. Negative isolation yielded the CD8+ and CD4+ T cells, while FACS enriched the TEMRA cells.

The chain combines TRBV20-1 with TRBJ1-5; the D is unclear. Sequencing was done on a sample of CD8+ T cells from PBMCs. The receptor's source is a human donor with Susac syndrome. The CDR3 bases are TGCAGTGCTAGAGATCTCCAGGGCAATCAGCCCCAGCATTTT. Translation: CSARDLQGNQPQHF.